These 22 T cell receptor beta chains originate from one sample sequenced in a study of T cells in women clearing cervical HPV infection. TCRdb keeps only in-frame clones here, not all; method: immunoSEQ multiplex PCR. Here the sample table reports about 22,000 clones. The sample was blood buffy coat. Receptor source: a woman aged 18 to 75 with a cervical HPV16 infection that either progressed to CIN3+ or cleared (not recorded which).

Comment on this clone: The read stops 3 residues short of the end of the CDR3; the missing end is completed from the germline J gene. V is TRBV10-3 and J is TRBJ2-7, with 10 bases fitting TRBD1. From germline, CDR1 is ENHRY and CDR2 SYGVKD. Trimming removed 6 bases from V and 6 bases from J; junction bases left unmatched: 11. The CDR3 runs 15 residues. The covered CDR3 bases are TGTGCCATCAGAGAAGGTGGACAGGGGGTACTCGAG. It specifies CAIREGGQGVLE. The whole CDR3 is CAIREGGQGVLEQYF.

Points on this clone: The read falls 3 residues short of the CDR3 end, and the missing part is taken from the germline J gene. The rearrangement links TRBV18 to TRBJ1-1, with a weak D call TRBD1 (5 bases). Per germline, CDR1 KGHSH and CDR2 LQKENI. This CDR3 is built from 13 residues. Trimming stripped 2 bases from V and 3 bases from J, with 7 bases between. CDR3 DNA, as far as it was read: TGTGCCAGCTCACCAAGGGGAGACACTGAA. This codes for CASSPRGDTE. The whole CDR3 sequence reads CASSPRGDTEAFF. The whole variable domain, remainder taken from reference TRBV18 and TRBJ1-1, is NAGVMQNPRHLVRRRGQEARLRCSPMKGHSHVYWYRQLPEEGLKFMVYLQKENIIDESGMPKERFSAEFPKEGPSILRIQQVVRGDSAAYFCASSPRGDTEAFFGQGTRLTVV.

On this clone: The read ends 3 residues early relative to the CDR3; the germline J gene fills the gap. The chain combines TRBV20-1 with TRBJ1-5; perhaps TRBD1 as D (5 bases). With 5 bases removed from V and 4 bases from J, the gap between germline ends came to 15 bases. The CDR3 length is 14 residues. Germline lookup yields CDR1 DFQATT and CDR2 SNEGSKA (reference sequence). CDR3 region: CSAAPDGGNQPQHF. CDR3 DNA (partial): TGCAGTGCTGCCCCGGACGGGGGTAATCAGCCC.

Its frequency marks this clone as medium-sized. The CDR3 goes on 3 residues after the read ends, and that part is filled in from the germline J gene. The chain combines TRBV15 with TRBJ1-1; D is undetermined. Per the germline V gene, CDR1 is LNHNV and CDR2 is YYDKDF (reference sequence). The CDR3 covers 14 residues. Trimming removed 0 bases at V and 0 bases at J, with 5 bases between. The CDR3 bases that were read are TGTGCCACCAGCAGAGAACGGTTGAACACTGAA. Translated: CATSRERLNTE. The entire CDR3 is CATSRERLNTEAFF.

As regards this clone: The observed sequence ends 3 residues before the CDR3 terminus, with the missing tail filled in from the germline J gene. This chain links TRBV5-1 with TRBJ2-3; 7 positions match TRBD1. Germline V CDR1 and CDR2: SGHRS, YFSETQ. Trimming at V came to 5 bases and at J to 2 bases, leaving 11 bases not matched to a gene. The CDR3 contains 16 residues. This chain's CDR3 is CASREGAGTHTDTQYF. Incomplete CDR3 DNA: TGCGCCAGCAGAGAGGGGGCAGGGACACACACAGATACG.

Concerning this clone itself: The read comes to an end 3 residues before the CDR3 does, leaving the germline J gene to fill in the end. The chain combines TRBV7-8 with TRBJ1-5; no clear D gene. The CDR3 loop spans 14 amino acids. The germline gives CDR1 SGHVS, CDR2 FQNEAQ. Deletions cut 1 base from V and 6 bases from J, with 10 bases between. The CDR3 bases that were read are TGTGCCAGCAGCTTAGATTTTGAGGGTCAGCCC. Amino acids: CASSLDFEGQP. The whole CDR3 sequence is CASSLDFEGQPQHF.

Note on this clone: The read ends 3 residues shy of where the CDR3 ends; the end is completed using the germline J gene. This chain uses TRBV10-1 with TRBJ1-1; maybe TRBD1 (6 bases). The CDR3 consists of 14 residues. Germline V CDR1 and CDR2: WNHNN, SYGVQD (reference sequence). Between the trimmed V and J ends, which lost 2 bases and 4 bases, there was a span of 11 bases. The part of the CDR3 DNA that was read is TGCGCCAGCAGTGAGCGGGGGGCGTCCACTGAA. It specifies CASSERGASTE. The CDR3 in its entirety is CASSERGASTEAFF.

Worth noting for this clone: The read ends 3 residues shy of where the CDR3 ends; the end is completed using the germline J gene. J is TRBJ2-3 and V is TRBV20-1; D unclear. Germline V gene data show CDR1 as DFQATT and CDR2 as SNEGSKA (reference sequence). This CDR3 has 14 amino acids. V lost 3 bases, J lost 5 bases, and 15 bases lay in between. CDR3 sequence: CSASPPGIGDTQYF. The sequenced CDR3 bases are TGCAGTGCTAGCCCCCCAGGCATTGGAGATACG.

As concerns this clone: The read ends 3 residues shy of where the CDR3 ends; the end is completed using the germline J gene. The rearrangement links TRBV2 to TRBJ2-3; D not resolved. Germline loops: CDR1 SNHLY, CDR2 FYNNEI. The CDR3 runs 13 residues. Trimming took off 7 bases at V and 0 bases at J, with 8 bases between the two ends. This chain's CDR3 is CASTAVSTDTQYF. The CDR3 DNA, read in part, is TGTGCCAGCACGGCGGTTAGCACAGATACG. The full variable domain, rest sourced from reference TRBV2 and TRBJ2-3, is EPEVTQTPSHQVTQMGQEVILRCVPISNHLYFYWYRQILGQKVEFLVSFYNNEISEKSEIFDDQFSVERPDGSNFTLKIRSTKLEDSAMYFCASTAVSTDTQYFGPGTRLTVL.

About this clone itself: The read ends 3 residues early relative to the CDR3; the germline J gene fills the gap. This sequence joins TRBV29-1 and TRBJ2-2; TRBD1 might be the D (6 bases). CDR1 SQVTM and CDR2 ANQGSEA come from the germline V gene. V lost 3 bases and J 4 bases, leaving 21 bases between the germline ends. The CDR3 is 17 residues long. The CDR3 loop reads CSVDASDREGVTGELFF. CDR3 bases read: TGCAGCGTTGACGCCTCGGACAGAGAAGGGGTCACCGGGGAG.

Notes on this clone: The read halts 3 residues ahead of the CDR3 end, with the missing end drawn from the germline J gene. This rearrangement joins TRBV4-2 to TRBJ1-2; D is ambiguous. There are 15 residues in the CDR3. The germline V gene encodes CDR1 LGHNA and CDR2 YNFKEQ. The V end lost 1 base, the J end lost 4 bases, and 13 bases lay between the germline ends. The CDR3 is CASSQAASRGYGYTF. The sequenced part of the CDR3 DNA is TGTGCCAGCAGCCAAGCGGCATCGCGGGGCTATGGC.

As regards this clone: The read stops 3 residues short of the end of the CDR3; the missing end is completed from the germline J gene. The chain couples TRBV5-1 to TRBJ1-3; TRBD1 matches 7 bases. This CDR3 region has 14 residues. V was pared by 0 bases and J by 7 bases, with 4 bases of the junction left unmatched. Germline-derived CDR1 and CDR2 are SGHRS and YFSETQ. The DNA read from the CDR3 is TGCGCCAGCAGCTTGGTAGGGGGCGCGAACACC. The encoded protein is CASSLVGGANT. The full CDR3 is CASSLVGGANTIYF.

CDR3 in amino acids: CASSGWDRVEKLFF. CDR3 DNA (partial): TGTGCCTCATCCGGGTGGGACAGGGTTGAAAAA. V and J are TRBV19 and TRBJ1-4, with 9 bases aligning to TRBD1. The read falls 3 residues short of the CDR3 end, and the missing part is taken from the germline J gene. The CDR3 is 14 amino acids. V dropped 11 bases and J dropped 7; count of bases not matched to a gene: 11. Germline V gene data show CDR1 as LNHDA and CDR2 as SQIVND (reference sequence). The variable domain in full, with the rest retrieved from reference TRBV19 and TRBJ1-4, is DGGITQSPKYLFRKEGQNVTLSCEQNLNHDAMYWYRQDPGQGLRLIYYSQIVNDFQKGDIAEGYSVSREKKESFPLTVTSAQKNPTAFYLCASSGWDRVEKLFFGSGTQLSVL.

CDR3 DNA, as far as it was read: TGTGCCAGCAGCGTTACCAACAGGGTCCAAGAGACC. This gives the protein CASSVTNRVQET. The whole CDR3 sequence reads CASSVTNRVQETQYF. The rearrangement joins TRBV9 to TRBJ2-5; D is possibly TRBD1 (6 bases). The read is 3 residues too short to cover the CDR3 end, so that end is filled in from the germline J gene. Germline V CDR1 and CDR2: SGDLS, YYNGEE. This CDR3 is built from 15 residues. V gave up 2 bases and J gave up 1 base, with 12 bases separating them. Full variable domain (remainder filled in from reference TRBV9 and TRBJ2-5): DSGVTQTPKHLITATGQRVTLRCSPRSGDLSVYWYQQSLDQGLQFLIQYYNGEERAKGNILERFSAQQFPDLHSELNLSSLELGDSALYFCASSVTNRVQETQYFGPGTRLLVL.

The CDR3 DNA, read in part, is TGCAGTGCTCCTCGGACTAGCGACAATGAG. Translating it yields CSAPRTSDNE. From start to end, the CDR3 is CSAPRTSDNEQFF. The V gene is TRBV20-1, the J gene TRBJ2-1; TRBD2 aligns across 9 bases. The observed sequence ends 3 residues before the CDR3 terminus, with the missing tail filled in from the germline J gene. The CDR3 runs to 13 residues. J lost 5 bases, V lost 5 bases, and 4 bases had no gene match. Germline CDR1 and CDR2: DFQATT and SNEGSKA (reference sequence).

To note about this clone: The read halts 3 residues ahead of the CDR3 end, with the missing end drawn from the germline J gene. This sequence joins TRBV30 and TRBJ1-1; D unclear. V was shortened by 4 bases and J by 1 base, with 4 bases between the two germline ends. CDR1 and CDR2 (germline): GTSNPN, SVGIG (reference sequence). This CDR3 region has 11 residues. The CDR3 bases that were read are TGTGCCTGGACTAAGAACACTGAA. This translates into CAWTKNTE. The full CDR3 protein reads CAWTKNTEAFF.

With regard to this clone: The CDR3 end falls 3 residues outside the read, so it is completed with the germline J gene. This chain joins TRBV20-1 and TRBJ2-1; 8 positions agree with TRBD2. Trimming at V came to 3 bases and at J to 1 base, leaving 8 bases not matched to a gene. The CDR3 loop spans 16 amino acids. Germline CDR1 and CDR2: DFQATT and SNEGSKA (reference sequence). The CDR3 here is CSASGGLADSYNEQFF. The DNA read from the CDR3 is TGCAGTGCTAGTGGAGGACTAGCCGATTCCTACAATGAG.

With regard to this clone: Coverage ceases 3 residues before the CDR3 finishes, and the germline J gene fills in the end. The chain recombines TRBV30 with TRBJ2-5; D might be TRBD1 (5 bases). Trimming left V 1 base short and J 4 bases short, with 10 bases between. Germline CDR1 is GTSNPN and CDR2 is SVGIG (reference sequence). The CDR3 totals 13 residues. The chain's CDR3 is CAWSGQYGETQYF. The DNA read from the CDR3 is TGTGCCTGGAGTGGACAGTACGGAGAGACC.

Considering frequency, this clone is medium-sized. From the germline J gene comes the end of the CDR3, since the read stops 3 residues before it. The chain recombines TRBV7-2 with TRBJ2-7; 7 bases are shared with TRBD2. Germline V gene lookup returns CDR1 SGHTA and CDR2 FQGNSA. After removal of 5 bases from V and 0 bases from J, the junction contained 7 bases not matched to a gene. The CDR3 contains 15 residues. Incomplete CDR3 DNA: TGTGCCAGCAGCCGTCAAGCGGGGAGCTCCTACGAG. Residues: CASSRQAGSSYE. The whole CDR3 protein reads CASSRQAGSSYEQYF.

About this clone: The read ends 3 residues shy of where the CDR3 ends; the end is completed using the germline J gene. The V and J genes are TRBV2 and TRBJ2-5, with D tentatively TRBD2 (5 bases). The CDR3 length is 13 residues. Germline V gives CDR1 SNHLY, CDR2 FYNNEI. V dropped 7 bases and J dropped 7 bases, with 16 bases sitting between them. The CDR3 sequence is CASNGGPEGTQYF. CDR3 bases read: TGTGCCAGCAACGGCGGGCCTGAAGGGACC.

CDR3 in amino acids: CASSPRDTSNQPQHF. Partial CDR3 DNA: TGTGCCAGTAGTCCTCGGGACACAAGCAATCAGCCC. The chain links TRBV19 to TRBJ1-5; tentative D call: TRBD1 (6 bases). With the read ending 3 residues before the CDR3 end, the germline J gene is used to fill in that end. The CDR3 is 15 residues long. Germline V gene sequence: CDR1 LNHDA, CDR2 SQIVND (reference sequence). The ends were cut back, 5 bases at V and 1 base at J, with 12 bases in the middle.

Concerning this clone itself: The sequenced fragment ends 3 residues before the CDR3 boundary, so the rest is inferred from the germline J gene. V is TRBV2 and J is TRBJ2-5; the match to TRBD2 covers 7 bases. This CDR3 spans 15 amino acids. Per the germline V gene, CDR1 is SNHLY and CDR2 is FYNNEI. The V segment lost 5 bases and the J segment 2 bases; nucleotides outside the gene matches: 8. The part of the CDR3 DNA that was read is TGTGCCAGCAGTAGGACTAGGGTAGTACAAGAGACC. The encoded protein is CASSRTRVVQET. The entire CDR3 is CASSRTRVVQETQYF.